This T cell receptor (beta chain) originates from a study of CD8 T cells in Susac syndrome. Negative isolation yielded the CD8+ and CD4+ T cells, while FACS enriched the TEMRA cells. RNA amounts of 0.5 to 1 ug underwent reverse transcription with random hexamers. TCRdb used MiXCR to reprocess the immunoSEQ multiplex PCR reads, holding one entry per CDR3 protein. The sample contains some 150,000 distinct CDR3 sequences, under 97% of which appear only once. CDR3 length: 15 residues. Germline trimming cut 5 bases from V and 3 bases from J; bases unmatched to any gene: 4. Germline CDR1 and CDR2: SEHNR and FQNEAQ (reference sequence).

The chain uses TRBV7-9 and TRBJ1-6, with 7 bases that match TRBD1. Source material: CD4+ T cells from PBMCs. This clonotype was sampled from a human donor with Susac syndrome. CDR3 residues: CASSARDSYNSPLHF. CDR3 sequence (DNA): TGTGCCAGCAGCGCCCGGGACAGCTATAATTCACCCCTCCACTTT.